The following is a T cell receptor (beta chain) sequence with its context. What it recognizes is unknown. The junction shows a germline mismatch at one end, possibly a read error. The individuals who served as donors were healthy Caucasians living in Russia, aged roughly 6 to 90. Every donor provided around 9.5 milliliters of peripheral blood. There are 13 residues in the CDR3. These data are taken from a study of blood T cells in healthy people across ages. Whole-study context: Template switching recovered approximately one barcoded beta molecule for every two T cells. Whole-study results and caveats: A strong correlation was seen between TCR beta diversity and naive T cell percentage.

Primers used in a second PCR of roughly 7 to 11 cycles were a sample-barcoded 5' primer and a J-beta primer mix. Via MiXCR, TCRdb re-called the 5' RACE reads, giving one row per CDR3 protein. The repertoire holds about 800,000 distinct CDR3 sequences, with 55% to 75% as singletons. Sequencing was carried out using blood. The chain combines TRBV12-3 or TRBV12-4 with TRBJ1-4; D is unclear. The clonotype comes from a man aged 30 to 45 in good health. CDR3 residues: CASSLGRSEQLFF. The CDR3 DNA reads TGTGCCAGCAGTCTAGGGCGCAGTGAACAACTGTTTTTT.